The source of this TCR beta chain is a study of CD8+ T cells in alopecia areata. Treatment described: oral pan-JAK inhibitor, 5-10 mg twice daily. RNA extraction was followed by reverse transcription into cDNA, which acted as the sequencing template. TCRdb's table, derived via immunoSEQ multiplex PCR, lists solely in-frame clones and lacks some. The sample contains under 150,000 clones, about four fifths of which appear only once. The CDR3 consists of 14 residues. CDR1 SQVTM and CDR2 ANQGSEA come from the germline V gene. With 1 base removed from V and 1 base from J, the gap between germline ends came to 10 bases.

This chain links TRBV29-1 with TRBJ1-1; TRBD1 might be the D (6 bases). This receptor was obtained from a human donor with alopecia areata. The input for sequencing was CD8+ T cells sorted from blood, taken at week 4, from a patient treated with tofacitinib. The CDR3 DNA sequence: TGCAGCGTTGAAGCTGGACAGACGAACACTGAAGCTTTCTTT. This translates into CSVEAGQTNTEAFF.